The next 18 T cell receptor beta chains were all read from a single sample in a study of human T cells and chemical hapten exposure. Indicated time point: patch test 3, about 24 weeks after DPC sensitization. Stated treatment: therapeutic diphenylcyclopropenone sensitization with weekly scalp DPC. From the RACE reads, TCRdb called clonotypes with MiXCR, one entry per CDR3 protein. The table shows just under 60,000 distinct CDR3 sequences, with 12% occurring only once. Sample: whole blood, taken in connection with sensitization to the hapten diphenylcyclopropenone (DPC). The receptors derive from a man younger than 40 with alopecia areata. Some clones in this sample may be carry-over from other donors' samples.

This rearrangement joins TRBV4-3 to TRBJ1-2, with D uncertain. Germline V gene lookup returns CDR1 LGHNA and CDR2 YSLEER. The CDR3 totals 13 residues. V lost 0 bases, J lost 7 bases, and 9 bases lay in between. The CDR3 DNA reads TGCGCCAGCAGCCAAGATCGAGGCGGTGGCTACACCTTC. This gives the protein CASSQDRGGGYTF.

The rearrangement uses TRBV21-1 and TRBJ1-1; the table gives TRBD1 as D, unverified against the DNA. TRBV21-1 is a pseudogene segment. The CDR3 extends over 16 amino acids. The CDR3 DNA reads TGTGCCAGCAGCGAAGGACAGGACGCTACGAACACTGAAGCTTTCTTT. Translated: CASSEGQDATNTEAFF.

This clonotype was detected a few times. The chain couples TRBV7-9 to TRBJ1-3, with unresolved D. The CDR3 is 16 amino acids. The V gene's germline CDR1 is SEHNR and CDR2 FQNEAQ (reference sequence). Trimming took off 4 bases at V and 2 bases at J, with 15 bases between the two ends. The chain's CDR3 is CASSSVLGRTGNTIYF. The CDR3 coding sequence is TGTGCCAGCAGCTCCGTTCTAGGGAGGACTGGAAACACCATATATTTT.

This clonotype was detected ten times or more. This chain connects TRBV30 to TRBJ2-6, with D perhaps TRBD1 (5 bases). Germline values: CDR1 GTSNPN, CDR2 SVGIG (reference sequence). The CDR3 sequence is 13 residues long. V was cut by 7 bases and J by 0 bases, with 7 bases left in between. The CDR3 bases are TGTGCCTCCGACAGCTCTGGGGCCAACGTCCTGACTTTC. Its translation: CASDSSGANVLTF.

The rearrangement joins TRBV9 to TRBJ1-1; TRBD1 agrees at 8 bases. Germline CDR1 is SGDLS and CDR2 is YYNGEE. The CDR3 length is 14 residues. J lost 7 bases, V lost 2 bases, and 7 bases had no gene match. The CDR3 reads CASSVGTGQGEAFF. In DNA, the CDR3 is TGTGCCAGCAGCGTTGGGACAGGTCAGGGTGAAGCTTTCTTT.

J is TRBJ2-7 and V is TRBV19, with D possibly TRBD1 on 6 matching bases. CDR3 length: 14 amino acids. The V end was cut by 7 bases, the J end by 5 bases, with 18 bases between. In germline, CDR1 is LNHDA, CDR2 SQIVND (reference sequence). The CDR3 region has the DNA TGTGCCAGTACCCTAACCGGGACAAATGACGAGCAGTACTTC. Encoded protein: CASTLTGTNDEQYF. The variable domain in full, with the rest retrieved from reference TRBV19 and TRBJ2-7, is DGGITQSPKYLFRKEGQNVTLSCEQNLNHDAMYWYRQDPGQGLRLIYYSQIVNDFQKGDIAEGYSVSREKKESFPLTVTSAQKNPTAFYLCASTLTGTNDEQYFGPGTRLTVT.

This clonotype was observed a handful of times. J is TRBJ1-5 and V is TRBV28; D not resolved. In germline, CDR1 is MDHEN, CDR2 SYDVKM. CDR3 length equals 14 residues. With 3 bases removed from V and 3 bases from J, the gap between germline ends came to 9 bases. CDR3 sequence (DNA): TGTGCCAGCAGTTTTATGGGTTACAATCAGCCCCAGCATTTT. Translated: CASSFMGYNQPQHF.

In its sample, this clonotype was seen a few times. The chain has TRBV4-2 and TRBJ1-5, with D possibly TRBD1 on 6 matching bases. The CDR3 consists of 14 residues. Germline loops: CDR1 LGHNA, CDR2 YNFKEQ. V lost 4 bases and J 5 bases, leaving 12 bases between the germline ends. The CDR3 loop reads CASSRGGGDQPQHF. CDR3 coding DNA: TGTGCCAGCAGCCGCGGAGGGGGAGATCAGCCCCAGCATTTT.

The chain combines TRBV4-3 with TRBJ1-1, with 8 bases fitting TRBD1. J was trimmed by 8 bases and V by 0 bases; bases with no gene match: 2. Germline V gene sequence: CDR1 LGHNA, CDR2 YSLEER. The CDR3 consists of 13 residues. CDR3 region: CASSQDRDREAFF. The CDR3 DNA follows: TGCGCCAGCAGCCAAGATCGGGACAGGGAAGCTTTCTTT.

This clonotype was found many times. The chain joins TRBV2 to TRBJ2-1, with TRBD1 matching over 12 bases. This CDR3 comprises 14 residues. V was pared by 5 bases and J by 9 bases, with 5 bases of the junction left unmatched. The germline V gene encodes CDR1 SNHLY and CDR2 FYNNEI. The chain's CDR3 is CASSRDRGRGEQFF. The CDR3 bases are TGTGCCAGCAGTCGGGACAGGGGGCGCGGTGAGCAGTTCTTC. The full variable domain, completed using reference TRBV2 and TRBJ2-1, is EPEVTQTPSHQVTQMGQEVILRCVPISNHLYFYWYRQILGQKVEFLVSFYNNEISEKSEIFDDQFSVERPDGSNFTLKIRSTKLEDSAMYFCASSRDRGRGEQFFGPGTRLTVL.

At least ten counts were recorded for this clonotype. The chain couples TRBV3-1 to TRBJ2-7; TRBD1 aligns across 8 bases. The trim removed 9 bases at V and 2 bases at J, leaving 9 bases unmatched. The germline V gene has CDR1 LGHDT and CDR2 YNNKEL (reference sequence). There are 14 residues in the CDR3. CDR3 bases: TGTGCCAGTGCCCGGACAGGGACTCCCTACGAGCAGTACTTC. Residues: CASARTGTPYEQYF.

Ten or more counts support this clonotype. The chain carries TRBV20-1 and TRBJ1-2, with D hard to call. Germline CDR1 is DFQATT and CDR2 is SNEGSKA (reference sequence). This CDR3 spans 12 amino acids. Trimming took off 4 bases at V and 2 bases at J, with 8 bases between the two ends. CDR3 residues: CSANHLNYGYTF. The CDR3 region has the DNA TGCAGTGCTAATCACCTGAACTATGGCTACACCTTC.

This clonotype was found a few times. This chain uses TRBV4-1 with TRBJ2-5, with TRBD2 identical over 10 bases. V dropped 0 bases and J dropped 5; count of bases not matched to a gene: 12. Germline CDR1 MGHRA, CDR2 YSYEKL. The CDR3 has 18 amino acids. The CDR3 spells CASSQDVASGGSGETQYF. The CDR3 bases are TGCGCCAGCAGCCAAGATGTGGCTAGCGGGGGATCCGGGGAGACCCAGTACTTC.

This clonotype was seen at least ten times. The V call is TRBV20-1, the J call TRBJ1-1; D unresolved. Trimming took 4 bases from V and 1 from J, leaving 7 bases between them. The CDR3 sequence is 12 residues long. From germline, CDR1 is DFQATT and CDR2 SNEGSKA (reference sequence). The CDR3, as DNA: TGCAGTGCTAATGTGGCGAACACTGAAGCTTTCTTT. It codes for CSANVANTEAFF.

This clonotype has ten or more counts. The chain recombines TRBV29-1 with TRBJ2-1; D remains ambiguous. Trimming pared 2 bases from V and 7 bases from J, leaving 12 bases between. The length of the CDR3 is 13 residues. Germline assignment: CDR1 SQVTM and CDR2 ANQGSEA. The CDR3 loop is CSVESSTPNEQFF. The CDR3 region has the DNA TGCAGCGTTGAAAGTTCGACGCCTAATGAGCAGTTCTTC.

V gene TRBV7-3 combines with J gene TRBJ2-2; the D gene is possibly TRBD2 (6 bases). The germline CDR1 and CDR2 sequences are SGHTA and FQGTGA. The V and J ends lost 5 bases and 4 bases respectively, with 14 bases between them. The CDR3 runs to 15 residues. CDR3 coding DNA: TGTGCCAGCAGCCTATACAGCGGGTTCACCGGGGAGCTGTTTTTT. Encoded protein: CASSLYSGFTGELFF.

This clonotype was observed once. V gene TRBV29-1 combines with J gene TRBJ1-2; D call uncertain. Trimming stripped 2 bases from V and 8 bases from J, with 15 bases between. Germline-derived CDR1 and CDR2 are SQVTM and ANQGSEA. The CDR3 is made up of 13 amino acids. CDR3 nucleotides: TGCAGCGTTGAAAACGGCGGAGTCCGGGGCTACACCTTC. Amino acid sequence: CSVENGGVRGYTF.

The rearrangement links TRBV2 to TRBJ2-1; 13 bases agree with TRBD2. Per the germline V gene, CDR1 is SNHLY and CDR2 is FYNNEI. Trimming took 6 bases from V and 7 from J; bases not matched to a gene: 6. The CDR3 is made up of 15 amino acids. CDR3 sequence (DNA): TGTGCCAGCAGCCCGACTAGCGGGGGGAGGAATGAGCAGTTCTTC. Amino acids: CASSPTSGGRNEQFF.